A selection of T cell receptor beta chains follows, all from one sample in a study of T cell responses to AZD1222 COVID-19 vaccine. Here immunoSEQ multiplex PCR was the method, and the copy in TCRdb shows in-frame clones only, minus some. The data hold hundreds of thousands of clones, with 90% to 95% observed a single time. Source: peripheral blood, taken on day 0 of MenACWY control vaccination. The receptor set was obtained from an adult in good health. Each CDR3 is given with its conserved first and last residue. D genes are given only for firm matches. Size tells how often a clone was seen (once, few, many) or the class of an expanded clone, and some rows leave it out.

clone size: .; D gene: .; J gene: TRBJ2-3; V gene: TRBV3-1/TRBV3-2; CDR3 protein: CASSQRVDLVGHTQYF; CDR3 DNA: TGTGCCAGCAGCCAAAGGGTGGATCTAGTCGGGCATACGCAGTATTTT
clone size: .; D gene: TRBD1; J gene: TRBJ2-1; V gene: TRBV5-1; CDR3 protein: CASSLGQGAYNEQFF; CDR3 DNA: TGCGCCAGCAGCTTGGGTCAGGGGGCTTACAATGAGCAGTTCTTC
clone size: .; D gene: .; J gene: TRBJ1-2; V gene: TRBV10-3; CDR3 protein: CAITDSNYGYTF; CDR3 DNA: TGTGCCATCACGGACAGTAACTATGGCTACACCTTC
clone size: .; D gene: .; J gene: TRBJ2-1; V gene: TRBV5-8; CDR3 protein: CASLPPGETAYNEQFF; CDR3 DNA: TGTGCCAGCCTTCCTCCCGGGGAAACAGCCTACAATGAGCAGTTCTTC
clone size: .; D gene: TRBD2; J gene: TRBJ2-3; V gene: TRBV4-2; CDR3 protein: CASRRGGGAEDTQYF; CDR3 DNA: TGTGCCAGCAGGCGTGGCGGGGGGGCTGAAGATACGCAGTATTTT
clone size: .; D gene: TRBD2; J gene: TRBJ2-3; V gene: TRBV5-1; CDR3 protein: CASSLAETSGWEADTQYF; CDR3 DNA: TGCGCCAGCAGCTTGGCGGAGACTAGCGGATGGGAGGCAGATACGCAGTATTTT
clone size: once; D gene: .; J gene: TRBJ1-5; V gene: TRBV7-2; CDR3 protein: CASSLGDYSNQPQHF; CDR3 DNA: TGTGCCAGCAGCTTAGGGGATTATAGCAATCAGCCCCAGCATTTT
clone size: once; D gene: .; J gene: TRBJ1-5; V gene: TRBV4-3; CDR3 protein: CASSQEVSQPQHF; CDR3 DNA: TGCGCCAGCAGCCAAGAAGTGAGTCAGCCCCAGCATTTT
clone size: .; D gene: .; J gene: TRBJ2-3; V gene: TRBV18; CDR3 protein: CASSPPGKAGDTQYF; CDR3 DNA: TGTGCCAGCTCACCACCAGGGAAGGCTGGAGATACGCAGTATTTT
clone size: .; D gene: TRBD2; J gene: TRBJ2-1; V gene: TRBV6-2/TRBV6-3; CDR3 protein: CASSRPLAGVPNEQFF; CDR3 DNA: TGTGCCAGCAGTCGCCCGCTAGCGGGGGTCCCCAATGAGCAGTTCTTC
clone size: .; D gene: TRBD1; J gene: TRBJ1-1; V gene: TRBV4-2; CDR3 protein: CASSRTGAGTEAFF; CDR3 DNA: TGTGCCAGCAGCCGGACAGGGGCCGGCACTGAAGCTTTCTTT
clone size: .; D gene: TRBD2; J gene: TRBJ2-1; V gene: TRBV24-1; CDR3 protein: CATSEHGLAGVEEQFF; CDR3 DNA: TGTGCCACCAGTGAGCACGGACTAGCGGGGGTGGAGGAGCAGTTCTTC
clone size: .; D gene: TRBD1; J gene: TRBJ1-5; V gene: TRBV27; CDR3 protein: CASSSDRGGQPQHF; CDR3 DNA: TGTGCCAGCAGTTCGGACAGGGGTGGACAGCCCCAGCATTTT
clone size: once; D gene: .; J gene: TRBJ2-7; V gene: TRBV7-8; CDR3 protein: CASSLLGRTDYEQYF; CDR3 DNA: TGTGCCAGCAGCCTCCTAGGTCGAACAGACTACGAGCAGTACTTC
clone size: .; D gene: .; J gene: TRBJ1-1; V gene: TRBV12-3/TRBV12-4; CDR3 protein: CASSHAGSTEAFF; CDR3 DNA: TGTGCCAGCAGCCATGCAGGGTCCACTGAAGCTTTCTTT
clone size: .; D gene: .; J gene: TRBJ1-1; V gene: TRBV4-1; CDR3 protein: CASSQDRSNTEAFF; CDR3 DNA: TGCGCCAGCAGCCAAGATCGGTCGAACACTGAAGCTTTCTTT
clone size: .; D gene: TRBD1; J gene: TRBJ1-2; V gene: TRBV5-1; CDR3 protein: CASATGTGVYGYTF; CDR3 DNA: TGCGCCAGTGCGACCGGGACAGGGGTCTATGGCTACACCTTC
clone size: .; D gene: TRBD1; J gene: TRBJ1-1; V gene: TRBV5-1; CDR3 protein: CASSYVRGTEAFF; CDR3 DNA: TGCGCCAGCAGCTACGTCAGGGGGACTGAAGCTTTCTTT
clone size: .; D gene: .; J gene: TRBJ1-2; V gene: TRBV4-3; CDR3 protein: CASSPRTGRNYGYTF; CDR3 DNA: TGCGCCAGCAGCCCCCGGACGGGACGCAACTATGGCTACACCTTC
clone size: .; D gene: .; J gene: TRBJ1-2; V gene: TRBV6-5; CDR3 protein: CASSPRASRGDTF; CDR3 DNA: TGTGCCAGCAGTCCCCGGGCCAGCAGGGGCGACACCTTC
clone size: .; D gene: .; J gene: TRBJ2-7; V gene: TRBV6-5; CDR3 protein: CATGLGDTPTYEQYF; CDR3 DNA: TGTGCCACCGGACTAGGGGACACCCCAACCTACGAGCAGTACTTC
clone size: few; D gene: TRBD1; J gene: TRBJ1-6; V gene: TRBV19; CDR3 protein: CASSETGYSHNSPLHF; CDR3 DNA: TGTGCCAGTAGTGAGACAGGGTACTCACATAATTCACCCCTCCACTTT
clone size: .; D gene: TRBD1; J gene: TRBJ1-2; V gene: TRBV6-5; CDR3 protein: CATTKTGAYYGYTF; CDR3 DNA: TGTGCCACCACTAAGACAGGGGCCTACTATGGCTACACCTTC
clone size: .; D gene: .; J gene: TRBJ1-1; V gene: TRBV10-1; CDR3 protein: CASSEGPRMNTEAFF; CDR3 DNA: TGCGCCAGCAGTGAGGGGCCCAGGATGAACACTGAAGCTTTCTTT
clone size: .; D gene: .; J gene: TRBJ1-1; V gene: TRBV11-1; CDR3 protein: CASSLEKGVATEAFF; CDR3 DNA: TGTGCCAGCAGCTTAGAAAAGGGAGTGGCCACTGAAGCTTTCTTT
clone size: .; D gene: .; J gene: TRBJ1-3; V gene: TRBV19; CDR3 protein: CASSDPGGGNTIYF; CDR3 DNA: TGTGCCAGTAGTGATCCGGGCGGAGGAAACACCATATATTTT
clone size: .; D gene: .; J gene: TRBJ1-2; V gene: TRBV30; CDR3 protein: CAWSRGSGYGYTF; CDR3 DNA: TGTGCCTGGAGCCGGGGGTCTGGCTATGGCTACACCTTC
clone size: .; D gene: .; J gene: TRBJ1-5; V gene: TRBV12-3/TRBV12-4; CDR3 protein: CASSRVNQPQHF; CDR3 DNA: TGTGCCAGCAGTCGAGTAAATCAGCCCCAGCATTTT
clone size: .; D gene: .; J gene: TRBJ1-4; V gene: TRBV21-1; CDR3 protein: CASGRTGENEKLFF; CDR3 DNA: TGTGCCAGCGGACGGACAGGGGAAAATGAAAAACTGTTTTTT
clone size: .; D gene: .; J gene: TRBJ1-3; V gene: TRBV7-9; CDR3 protein: CASGVYDTIYF; CDR3 DNA: TGTGCCAGCGGAGTTTATGACACCATATATTTT
clone size: once; D gene: .; J gene: TRBJ2-2; V gene: TRBV29-1; CDR3 protein: CSAETGTGELFF; CDR3 DNA: TGCAGCGCTGAGACAGGCACCGGGGAGCTGTTTTTT
clone size: .; D gene: .; J gene: TRBJ1-2; V gene: TRBV28; CDR3 protein: CASTPGPDNYGYTF; CDR3 DNA: TGTGCCAGCACCCCTGGGCCGGATAACTATGGCTACACCTTC
clone size: .; D gene: TRBD1; J gene: TRBJ2-5; V gene: TRBV28; CDR3 protein: CASSLTGGRETQYF; CDR3 DNA: TGTGCCAGCAGTTTGACAGGGGGCCGGGAGACCCAGTACTTC
clone size: .; D gene: .; J gene: TRBJ1-6; V gene: TRBV6-5; CDR3 protein: CASSRLDSPLHF; CDR3 DNA: TGTGCCAGTTCCCGGCTCGATTCACCCCTCCACTTT
clone size: .; D gene: TRBD2; J gene: TRBJ2-3; V gene: TRBV5-1; CDR3 protein: CASSLVVVAGSTDTQYF; CDR3 DNA: TGCGCCAGCAGCTTGGTAGTGGTAGCGGGGTCCACAGATACGCAGTATTTT
clone size: .; D gene: .; J gene: TRBJ1-1; V gene: TRBV5-1; CDR3 protein: CASTPQGNTEAFF; CDR3 DNA: TGCGCCAGCACTCCTCAGGGGAACACTGAAGCTTTCTTT
clone size: .; D gene: TRBD1; J gene: TRBJ1-5; V gene: TRBV28; CDR3 protein: CASRRDRGWNQPQHF; CDR3 DNA: TGTGCCAGCAGGAGGGACAGGGGTTGGAATCAGCCCCAGCATTTT
clone size: .; D gene: .; J gene: TRBJ2-1; V gene: TRBV28; CDR3 protein: CASSFPGNEQFF; CDR3 DNA: TGTGCCAGCAGTTTCCCCGGGAATGAGCAGTTCTTC
clone size: .; D gene: TRBD2; J gene: TRBJ2-5; V gene: TRBV4-1; CDR3 protein: CASSQLAGETQYF; CDR3 DNA: TGCGCCAGCAGCCAACTAGCGGGGGAGACCCAGTACTTC
clone size: .; D gene: .; J gene: TRBJ1-1; V gene: TRBV18; CDR3 protein: CASSSQGGNTEAFF; CDR3 DNA: TGTGCCAGCTCCTCCCAAGGGGGGAACACTGAAGCTTTCTTT
clone size: .; D gene: .; J gene: TRBJ1-1; V gene: TRBV16; CDR3 protein: CASSPSGVVAFF; CDR3 DNA: TGTGCCAGCAGCCCTTCAGGTGTGGTCGCTTTCTTT
clone size: .; D gene: .; J gene: TRBJ1-2; V gene: TRBV5-8; CDR3 protein: CASSLRGYGYGYTF; CDR3 DNA: TGTGCCAGCAGCTTGCGAGGGTACGGCTATGGCTACACCTTC
clone size: .; D gene: TRBD2; J gene: TRBJ2-7; V gene: TRBV9; CDR3 protein: CASSVGAGATYEQYF; CDR3 DNA: TGTGCCAGCAGCGTAGGAGCGGGGGCCACCTACGAGCAGTACTTC
clone size: .; D gene: TRBD2; J gene: TRBJ2-1; V gene: TRBV6-5; CDR3 protein: CASRLAGGQYNEQFF; CDR3 DNA: TGTGCCAGCAGGCTAGCGGGGGGGCAATACAATGAGCAGTTCTTC
clone size: .; D gene: .; J gene: TRBJ2-2; V gene: TRBV7-9; CDR3 protein: CASSFSELFF; CDR3 DNA: TGTGCCAGCAGCTTTTCAGAGCTGTTTTTT
clone size: .; D gene: .; J gene: TRBJ2-7; V gene: TRBV18; CDR3 protein: CASSPQGSRYEQYF; CDR3 DNA: TGTGCCAGCTCACCGCAGGGAAGTAGGTACGAGCAGTACTTC
clone size: .; D gene: TRBD1; J gene: TRBJ2-3; V gene: TRBV4-1; CDR3 protein: CASSQTGGSGNTQYF; CDR3 DNA: TGCGCCAGCAGCCAAACAGGGGGTTCGGGTAATACGCAGTATTTT
clone size: .; D gene: TRBD1; J gene: TRBJ1-4; V gene: TRBV10-2; CDR3 protein: CASREEGTGNEKLFF; CDR3 DNA: TGCGCCAGCAGGGAAGAAGGGACAGGGAATGAAAAACTGTTTTTT
clone size: .; D gene: .; J gene: TRBJ1-5; V gene: TRBV7-9; CDR3 protein: CASSLDGFNQPQHF; CDR3 DNA: TGTGCCAGCAGCTTAGACGGTTTCAATCAGCCCCAGCATTTT
clone size: .; D gene: .; J gene: TRBJ2-2; V gene: TRBV7-5; CDR3 protein: CARSLWGDLSTGELFF; CDR3 DNA: TGTGCCAGAAGCTTATGGGGGGATTTGAGCACCGGGGAGCTGTTTTTT
clone size: .; D gene: .; J gene: TRBJ1-6; V gene: TRBV6-2/TRBV6-3; CDR3 protein: CASTPQGGQLSPLHF; CDR3 DNA: TGTGCCAGCACCCCCCAAGGGGGGCAGCTTTCACCCCTCCACTTT
clone size: .; D gene: TRBD1; J gene: TRBJ1-4; V gene: TRBV2; CDR3 protein: CASRLDRGRNEKLFF; CDR3 DNA: TGTGCCAGCAGACTAGACAGGGGGCGGAATGAAAAACTGTTTTTT
clone size: .; D gene: .; J gene: TRBJ2-5; V gene: TRBV4-1; CDR3 protein: CASSQGVIQETQYF; CDR3 DNA: TGCGCCAGCAGCCAGGGGGTCATCCAAGAGACCCAGTACTTC
clone size: .; D gene: TRBD1; J gene: TRBJ1-1; V gene: TRBV7-9; CDR3 protein: CASSLGQGVFAEAFF; CDR3 DNA: TGTGCCAGCAGCTTAGGGCAGGGGGTATTCGCTGAAGCTTTCTTT
clone size: .; D gene: TRBD2; J gene: TRBJ2-7; V gene: TRBV6-5; CDR3 protein: CASSSLGGFTYEQYF; CDR3 DNA: TGTGCCAGCAGTTCTCTCGGGGGGTTCACCTACGAGCAGTACTTC